This is a list of T cell receptor beta chains from one sample in a study of control samples from healthy donors and cancer patients. Libraries were prepared by immunoSEQ multiplex PCR; TCRdb keeps only in-frame clonotypes and omits some of them. The sample carries about 150,000 clones, about 93% recorded once. Sequenced input: blood. All receptors come from a man aged 45-60 years in good health. CDR3s include the opening cysteine and the closing phenylalanine or tryptophan. Fields, in order: clone size, J gene, V gene, D gene, CDR3 protein, CDR3 DNA. The D gene is left open where the match is weak. Clone size appears in some rows only: once, few, many, or a class for an expanded clone.

>few|TRBJ1-5|TRBV11-2|-
CASSLAAGSNQPQHF
TGTGCCAGCAGCCTAGCGGCGGGGAGCAATCAGCCCCAGCATTTT
>-|TRBJ2-1|TRBV6-5|TRBD1
CASRLQGNSYNEQFF
TGTGCCAGCAGGCTACAGGGGAACTCCTACAATGAGCAGTTCTTC
>-|TRBJ2-1|TRBV27|-
CASSPQLAYNEQFF
TGTGCCAGCAGTCCCCAACTAGCTTACAATGAGCAGTTCTTC
>-|TRBJ1-2|TRBV30|-
CAWRKNNIYGYTF
TGTGCCTGGAGAAAAAATAACATCTATGGCTACACCTTC
>-|TRBJ1-1|TRBV18|-
CASSPTWLNTEAFF
TGTGCCAGCTCACCAACGTGGCTGAACACTGAAGCTTTCTTT
>-|TRBJ2-3|TRBV4-2|-
CASSQELGRGTDTQYF
TGTGCCAGCAGCCAAGAGCTAGGGCGAGGCACAGATACGCAGTATTTT
>-|TRBJ2-1|TRBV3-1/TRBV3-2|-
CASSADSYNEQFF
TGTGCCAGCAGCGCGGACAGTTACAATGAGCAGTTCTTC
>-|TRBJ2-7|TRBV6-5|TRBD1
CASSRPGQGAYEQYF
TGTGCCAGCAGTAGACCGGGACAGGGGGCTTACGAGCAGTACTTC
>-|TRBJ2-1|TRBV5-1|TRBD2
CASSAQREVYNEQFF
TGCGCCAGCAGCGCCCAGCGGGAGGTCTACAATGAGCAGTTCTTC
>-|TRBJ2-1|TRBV27|-
CASSLDPALYNEQFF
TGTGCCAGCAGTTTAGATCCAGCGCTCTACAATGAGCAGTTCTTC
>-|TRBJ1-1|TRBV3-1/TRBV3-2|-
CASSQEGASGDAFF
TGTGCCAGCAGCCAAGAAGGGGCATCGGGCGACGCTTTCTTT
>-|TRBJ2-2|TRBV2|-
CASSELRGNTGELFF
TGTGCCAGCAGTGAGCTCAGGGGTAATACCGGGGAGCTGTTTTTT
>-|TRBJ2-3|TRBV12-3/TRBV12-4|-
CAITANTDTQYF
TGTGCCATCACGGCAAACACAGATACGCAGTATTTT
>-|TRBJ1-1|TRBV24-1|-
CATSDGTGGRTEAFF
TGTGCCACCAGTGATGGGACCGGGGGACGGACTGAAGCTTTCTTT
>-|TRBJ1-1|TRBV6-5|-
CASFRSNTEAFF
TGTGCTTCGTTCCGGTCCAACACTGAAGCTTTCTTT
>-|TRBJ1-6|TRBV30|-
CAWGGTASSPLHF
TGTGCCTGGGGGGGGACGGCGAGTTCACCCCTCCACTTT
>-|TRBJ2-1|TRBV5-1|TRBD2
CASSSGGASYNEQFF
TGCGCCAGCAGCTCCGGGGGGGCTTCCTACAATGAGCAGTTCTTC
>-|TRBJ1-4|TRBV27|-
CASSEGGAWEKLFF
TGTGCCAGCAGCGAGGGGGGGGCTTGGGAAAAACTGTTTTTT
>-|TRBJ1-6|TRBV28|-
CASTTGYNSPLHF
TGTGCCAGCACCACAGGCTATAATTCACCCCTCCACTTT
>-|TRBJ1-2|TRBV6-5|-
CASSYSGHPGYTF
TGTGCCAGCAGTTACTCGGGTCATCCTGGCTACACCTTC
>-|TRBJ1-1|TRBV4-1|TRBD1
CASSPSGTGWTEAFF
TGCGCCAGCAGCCCCTCCGGGACAGGGTGGACTGAAGCTTTCTTT
>-|TRBJ1-3|TRBV21-1|-
CASSRPYRGKTGNTIYF
TGTGCCAGCAGCAGGCCATACAGGGGGAAGACTGGAAACACCATATATTTT
>-|TRBJ2-7|TRBV28|-
CASSLLGNEYEQYF
TGTGCCAGCAGTTTATTGGGGAATGAATACGAGCAGTACTTC
>-|TRBJ1-5|TRBV2|-
CASSEARGNQPQHF
TGTGCCAGCAGTGAAGCGCGAGGCAATCAGCCCCAGCATTTT
>-|TRBJ1-1|TRBV30|-
CAWTGMNTEAFF
TGTGCCTGGACAGGGATGAACACTGAAGCTTTCTTT
>-|TRBJ1-5|TRBV15|-
CATSIRGIGNQPQHF
TGTGCCACCAGCATCAGAGGTATCGGCAATCAGCCCCAGCATTTT
>-|TRBJ2-3|TRBV5-1|-
CASSLVSGTDTQYF
TGCGCCAGCAGCTTGGTTAGCGGCACAGATACGCAGTATTTT
>-|TRBJ1-6|TRBV7-2|-
CASSLGGGSYNSPLHF
TGTGCCAGCAGCTTAGGAGGGGGGTCCTATAATTCACCCCTCCACTTT
>-|TRBJ2-2|TRBV7-6|-
CASSSFPGQPTGELFF
TGTGCCAGCAGCTCCTTCCCCGGTCAACCCACCGGGGAGCTGTTTTTT
>-|TRBJ2-1|TRBV3-1/TRBV3-2|-
CASSLGKNEQFF
TGTGCCAGCAGCCTAGGAAAGAATGAGCAGTTCTTC
>-|TRBJ1-2|TRBV28|-
CASSIQSVGLDGYTF
TGTGCCAGCAGTATACAGAGTGTCGGCTTAGATGGCTACACCTTC
>-|TRBJ1-1|TRBV28|-
CASSFSGGGTEAFF
TGTGCCAGCAGTTTTTCCGGGGGGGGCACTGAAGCTTTCTTT
>-|TRBJ2-2|TRBV10-3|-
CAISEGPSNTGELFF
TGTGCCATCAGTGAGGGGCCCTCGAACACCGGGGAGCTGTTTTTT
>-|TRBJ2-7|TRBV18|TRBD1
CASSPLQGATYEQYF
TGTGCCAGCTCACCACTACAGGGGGCGACCTACGAGCAGTACTTC
>-|TRBJ2-3|TRBV9|-
CASSVSGYTDTQYF
TGTGCCAGCAGCGTTAGCGGTTACACAGATACGCAGTATTTT
>-|TRBJ2-5|TRBV7-8|TRBD1
CASSPGTGGAGETQYF
TGTGCCAGCAGTCCCGGGACAGGGGGCGCGGGGGAGACCCAGTACTTC
>few|TRBJ2-3|TRBV11-2|-
CASSLDQRAGGHF
TGTGCCAGCAGCTTAGATCAGCGGGCCGGGGGGCATTTT